One TCR beta chain is described in this entry. Antigen unknown. Germline CDR1 and CDR2: LGHNA and YNFKEQ. The V end lost 3 bases, the J end lost 2 bases, and 10 bases lay between the germline ends. The CDR3 has 14 amino acids. The data were taken from a study of T cell responses to AZD1222 COVID-19 vaccine. The data were produced by immunoSEQ multiplex PCR, yet TCRdb's version contains in-frame clones alone and is incomplete. The sample has some 140,000 clones; 75% to 95% are singletons. Regarding the study as a whole: Regions left unmutated in variants are reportedly the target of nearly half of spike-specific TCRs.

The specimen was peripheral blood, collected on day 0 of AZD1222 vaccination. The rearrangement joins TRBV4-2 to TRBJ2-5; a possible D gene is TRBD2 (5 bases). The receptor comes from an adult in good health. The DNA of the CDR3 is TGTGCCAGCAGCCAGAGGGTGGGGCAAGAGACCCAGTACTTC. Translated: CASSQRVGQETQYF.